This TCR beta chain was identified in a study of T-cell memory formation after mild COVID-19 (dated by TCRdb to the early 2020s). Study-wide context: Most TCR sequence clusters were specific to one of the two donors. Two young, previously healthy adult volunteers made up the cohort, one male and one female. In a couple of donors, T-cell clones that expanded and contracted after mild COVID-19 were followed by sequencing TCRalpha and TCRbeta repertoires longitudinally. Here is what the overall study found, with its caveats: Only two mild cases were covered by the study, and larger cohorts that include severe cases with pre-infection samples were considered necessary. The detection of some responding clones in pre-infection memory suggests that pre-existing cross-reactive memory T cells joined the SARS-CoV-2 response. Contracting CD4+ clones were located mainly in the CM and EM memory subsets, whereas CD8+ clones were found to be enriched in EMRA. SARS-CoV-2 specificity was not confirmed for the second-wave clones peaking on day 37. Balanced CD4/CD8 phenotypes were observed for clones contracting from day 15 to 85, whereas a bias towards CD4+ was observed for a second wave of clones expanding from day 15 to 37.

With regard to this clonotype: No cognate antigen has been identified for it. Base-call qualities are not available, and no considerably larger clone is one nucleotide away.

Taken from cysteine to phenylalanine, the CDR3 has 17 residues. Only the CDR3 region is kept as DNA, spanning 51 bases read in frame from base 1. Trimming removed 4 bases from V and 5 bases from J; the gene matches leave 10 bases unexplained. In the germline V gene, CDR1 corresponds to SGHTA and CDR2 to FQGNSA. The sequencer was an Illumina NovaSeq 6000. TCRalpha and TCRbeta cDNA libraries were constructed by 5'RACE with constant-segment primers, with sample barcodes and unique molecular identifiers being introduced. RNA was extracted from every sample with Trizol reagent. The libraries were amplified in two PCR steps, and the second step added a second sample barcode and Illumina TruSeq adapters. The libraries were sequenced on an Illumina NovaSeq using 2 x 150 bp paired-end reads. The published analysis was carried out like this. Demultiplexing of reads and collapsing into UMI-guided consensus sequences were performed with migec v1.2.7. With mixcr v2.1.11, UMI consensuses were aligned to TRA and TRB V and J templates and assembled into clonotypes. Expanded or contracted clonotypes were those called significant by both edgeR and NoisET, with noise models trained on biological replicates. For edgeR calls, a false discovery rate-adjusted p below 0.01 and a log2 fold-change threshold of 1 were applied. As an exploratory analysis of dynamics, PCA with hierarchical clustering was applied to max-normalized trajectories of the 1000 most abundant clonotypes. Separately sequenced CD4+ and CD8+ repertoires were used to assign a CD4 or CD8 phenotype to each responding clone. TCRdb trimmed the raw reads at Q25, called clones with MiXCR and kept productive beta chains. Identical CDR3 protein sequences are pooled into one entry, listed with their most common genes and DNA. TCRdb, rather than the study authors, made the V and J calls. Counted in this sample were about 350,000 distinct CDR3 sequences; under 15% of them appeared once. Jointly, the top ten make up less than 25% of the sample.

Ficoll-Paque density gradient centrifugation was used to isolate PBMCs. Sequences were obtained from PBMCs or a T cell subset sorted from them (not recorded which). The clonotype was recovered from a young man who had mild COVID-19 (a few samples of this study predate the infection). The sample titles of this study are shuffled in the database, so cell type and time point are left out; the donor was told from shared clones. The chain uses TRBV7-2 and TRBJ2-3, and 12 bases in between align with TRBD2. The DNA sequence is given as TGTGCCAGCAGCTCCGCCCTAGCGGGGGGGCTAGGAGATACGCAGTATTTT. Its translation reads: CASSSALAGGLGDTQYF.